This TCR beta chain was sequenced for a study of blood T cells in healthy people across ages. Regarding the study as a whole: Greater diversity and more naive CD4+ cells were seen in long-lived donors than in aged donors.

The CDR3 consists of 16 residues. In germline, CDR1 is LGHNA, CDR2 YSLEER. The germline V and J ends were trimmed by 0 bases and 2 bases, with 8 bases remaining between them. RNA extraction gave at least 5 micrograms of total RNA per sample. Primed by a sample-barcoded 5' primer and a J-beta primer mix, a second PCR proceeded for about 7 to 11 cycles. TCRdb re-called the 5' RACE reads through MiXCR, storing one row per CDR3 protein. The sample has hundreds of thousands of distinct CDR3 sequences, more than 20% seen once. Turning to this clonotype: The antigen is unknown.

The data were also submitted as part of a second study, on T cells of mothers and their children.

The chain employs TRBV4-3 and TRBJ2-6, with TRBD2 as a possible D gene (5 bases). The sequenced material came from blood. The receptor was derived from a boy aged 10-17 years in good health. For the CDR3, the DNA is TGCGCCAGCAGCCAAGATAAGGGAGCTGGGGCCAACGTCCTGACTTTC. Its protein product is CASSQDKGAGANVLTF.